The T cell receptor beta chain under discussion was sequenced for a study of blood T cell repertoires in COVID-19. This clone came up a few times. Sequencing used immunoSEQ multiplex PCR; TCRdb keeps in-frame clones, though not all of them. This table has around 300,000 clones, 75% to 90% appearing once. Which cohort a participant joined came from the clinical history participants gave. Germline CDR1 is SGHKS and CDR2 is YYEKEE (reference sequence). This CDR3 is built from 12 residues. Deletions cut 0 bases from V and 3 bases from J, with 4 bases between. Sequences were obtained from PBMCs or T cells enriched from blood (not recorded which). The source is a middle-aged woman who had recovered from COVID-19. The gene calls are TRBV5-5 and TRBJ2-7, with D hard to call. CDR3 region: CASSLDGYEQYF. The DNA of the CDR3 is TGTGCCAGCAGCTTGGACGGCTACGAGCAGTACTTC.